This TCR beta chain is drawn from a study of cytotoxic CD8 clonotypes in ibrutinib-treated CLL. Study-wide points: Baseline clonality, higher than in age-matched healthy donors, tracked circulating CD8+ T-cell counts. Clonality rose at ibrutinib response and fell back toward baseline at progression.

Sequenced by immunoSEQ multiplex PCR; TCRdb stores in-frame clones only, minus some. The repertoire includes about 39,000 clones, 68% of them detected once, and 5.5% to 7% sits in the top ten. Germline loops: CDR1 GTSNPN, CDR2 SVGIG (reference sequence). The CDR3 contains 16 residues. The V end lost 0 bases, the J end lost 1 base, and 12 bases lay between the germline ends. As regards this clone: Its antigen is as yet unknown.

The sequencing used PBMCs, collected at disease progression, from a patient treated with ibrutinib. This sequence joins TRBV30 and TRBJ2-2; possible D gene TRBD2, 6 bases. The TCR comes from a human donor with chronic lymphocytic leukemia. The CDR3 reads CAWSVRWGVNTGELFF. The CDR3 nucleotides are TGTGCCTGGAGTGTAAGGTGGGGGGTGAACACCGGGGAGCTGTTTTTT.